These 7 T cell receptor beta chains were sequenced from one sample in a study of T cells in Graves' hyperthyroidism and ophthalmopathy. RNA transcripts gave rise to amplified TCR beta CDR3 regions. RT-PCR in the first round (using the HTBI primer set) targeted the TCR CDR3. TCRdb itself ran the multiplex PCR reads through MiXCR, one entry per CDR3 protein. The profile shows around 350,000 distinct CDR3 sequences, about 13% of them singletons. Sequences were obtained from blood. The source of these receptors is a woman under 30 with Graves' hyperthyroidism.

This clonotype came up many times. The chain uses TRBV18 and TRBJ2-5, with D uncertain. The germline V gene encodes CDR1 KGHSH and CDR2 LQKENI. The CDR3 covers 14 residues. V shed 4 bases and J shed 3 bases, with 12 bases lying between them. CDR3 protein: CASSHEVIEETQYF. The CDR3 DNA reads TGTGCCAGCTCACACGAAGTTATAGAAGAGACCCAGTACTTC.

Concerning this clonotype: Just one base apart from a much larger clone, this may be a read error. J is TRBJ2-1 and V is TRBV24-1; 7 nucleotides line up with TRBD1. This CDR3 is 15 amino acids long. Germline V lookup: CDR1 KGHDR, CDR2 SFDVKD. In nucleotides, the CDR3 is TGTGCCACCAGTGATAAGACAGGGCGAGCGTATGAGCGGTTCTTC. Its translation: CATSDKTGRAYERFF.

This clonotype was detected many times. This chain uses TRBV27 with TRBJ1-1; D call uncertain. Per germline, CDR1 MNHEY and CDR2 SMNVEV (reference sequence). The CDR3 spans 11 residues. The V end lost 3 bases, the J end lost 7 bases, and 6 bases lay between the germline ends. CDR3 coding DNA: TGTGCCAGCAGTTTGGGATTTGAAGCTTTCTTT. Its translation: CASSLGFEAFF.

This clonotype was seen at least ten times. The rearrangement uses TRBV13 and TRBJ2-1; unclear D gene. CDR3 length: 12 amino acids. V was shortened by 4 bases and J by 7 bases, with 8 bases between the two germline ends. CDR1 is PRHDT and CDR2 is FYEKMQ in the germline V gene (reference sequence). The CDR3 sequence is CASSSKPNEQFF. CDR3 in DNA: TGTGCCAGCAGCTCTAAACCGAATGAGCAGTTCTTC.

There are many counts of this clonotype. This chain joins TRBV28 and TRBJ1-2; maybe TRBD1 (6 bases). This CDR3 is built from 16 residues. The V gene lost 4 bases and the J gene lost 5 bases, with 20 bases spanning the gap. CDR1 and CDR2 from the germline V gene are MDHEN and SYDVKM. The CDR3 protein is CASSSGWWTEVYGYTF. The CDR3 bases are TGTGCCAGCAGTTCGGGGTGGTGGACAGAAGTATATGGCTACACCTTC.

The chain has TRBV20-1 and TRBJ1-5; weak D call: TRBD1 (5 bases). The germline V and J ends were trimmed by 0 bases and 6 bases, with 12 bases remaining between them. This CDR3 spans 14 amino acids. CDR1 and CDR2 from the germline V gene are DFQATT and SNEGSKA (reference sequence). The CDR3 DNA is TGCAGTGCTAGAGATATCCAGGGTAGTCAGCCCCAGCATTTT. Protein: CSARDIQGSQPQHF.

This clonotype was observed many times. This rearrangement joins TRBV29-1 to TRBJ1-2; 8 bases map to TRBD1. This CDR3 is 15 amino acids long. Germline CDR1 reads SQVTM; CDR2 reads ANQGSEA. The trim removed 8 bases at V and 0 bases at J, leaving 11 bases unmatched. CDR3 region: CSTRTGPGANYGYTF. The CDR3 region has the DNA TGCAGCACCCGGACAGGGCCGGGTGCTAACTATGGCTACACCTTC.